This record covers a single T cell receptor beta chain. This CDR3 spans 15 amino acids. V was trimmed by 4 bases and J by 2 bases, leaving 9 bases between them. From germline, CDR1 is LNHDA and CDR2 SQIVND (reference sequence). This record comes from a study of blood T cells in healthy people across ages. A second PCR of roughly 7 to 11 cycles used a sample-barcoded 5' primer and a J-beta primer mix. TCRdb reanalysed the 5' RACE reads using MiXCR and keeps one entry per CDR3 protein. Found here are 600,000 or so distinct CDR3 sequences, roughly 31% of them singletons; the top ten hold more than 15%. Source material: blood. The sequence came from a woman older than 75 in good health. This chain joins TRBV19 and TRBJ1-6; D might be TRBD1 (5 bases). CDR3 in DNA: TGTGCCAGTAGTACGGTGGACACCTATAATTCACCCCTCCACTTT. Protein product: CASSTVDTYNSPLHF.